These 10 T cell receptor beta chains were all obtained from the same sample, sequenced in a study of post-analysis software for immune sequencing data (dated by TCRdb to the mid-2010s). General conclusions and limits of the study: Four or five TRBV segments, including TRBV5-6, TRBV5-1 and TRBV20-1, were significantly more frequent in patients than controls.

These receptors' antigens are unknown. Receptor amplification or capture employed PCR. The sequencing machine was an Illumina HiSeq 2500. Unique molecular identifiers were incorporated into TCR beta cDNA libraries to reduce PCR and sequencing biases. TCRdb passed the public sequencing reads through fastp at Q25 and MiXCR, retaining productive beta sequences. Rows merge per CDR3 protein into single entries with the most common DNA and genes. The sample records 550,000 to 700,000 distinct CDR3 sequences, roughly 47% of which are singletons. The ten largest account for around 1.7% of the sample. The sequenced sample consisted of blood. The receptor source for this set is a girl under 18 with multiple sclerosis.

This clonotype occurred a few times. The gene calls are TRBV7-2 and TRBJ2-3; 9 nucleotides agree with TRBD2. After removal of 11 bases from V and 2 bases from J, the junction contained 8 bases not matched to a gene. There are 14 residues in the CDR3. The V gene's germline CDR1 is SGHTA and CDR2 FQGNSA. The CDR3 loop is CAGGGGQFTDTQYF. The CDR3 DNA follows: TGTGCCGGCGGGGGGGGGCAATTCACAGATACGCAGTATTTT. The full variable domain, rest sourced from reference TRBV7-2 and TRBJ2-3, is GAGVSQSPSNKVTEKGKDVELRCDPISGHTALYWYRQSLGQGLEFLIYFQGNSAPDKSGLPSDRFSAERTGGSVSTLTIQRTQQEDSAVYLCAGGGGQFTDTQYFGPGTRLTVL.

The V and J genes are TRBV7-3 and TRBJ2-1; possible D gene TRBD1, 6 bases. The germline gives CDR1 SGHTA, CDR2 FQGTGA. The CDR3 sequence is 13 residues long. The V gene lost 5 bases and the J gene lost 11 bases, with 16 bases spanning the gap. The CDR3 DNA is TGTGCCAGCAGCGCCGACAGGTTTAATAAGCAGTTCTTC. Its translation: CASSADRFNKQFF. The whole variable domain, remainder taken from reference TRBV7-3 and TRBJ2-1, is GAGVSQTPSNKVTEKGKYVELRCDPISGHTALYWYRQSLGQGPEFLIYFQGTGAADDSGLPNDRFFAVRPEGSVSTLKIQRTERGDSAVYLCASSADRFNKQFFGPGTRLTVL.

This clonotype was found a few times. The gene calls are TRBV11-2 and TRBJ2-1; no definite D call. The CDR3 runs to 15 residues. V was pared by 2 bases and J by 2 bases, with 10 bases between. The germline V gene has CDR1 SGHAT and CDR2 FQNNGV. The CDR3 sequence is CASSLSWGTYNEQFF. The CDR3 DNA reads TGTGCCAGCAGCTTATCGTGGGGTACCTACAATGAGCAGTTCTTC.

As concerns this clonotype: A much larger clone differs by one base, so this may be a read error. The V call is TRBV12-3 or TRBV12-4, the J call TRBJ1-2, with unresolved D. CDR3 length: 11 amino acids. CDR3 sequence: CAGSSGYGYTF. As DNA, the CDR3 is TGTGCCGGCAGTTCTGGGTATGGCTACACCTTC.

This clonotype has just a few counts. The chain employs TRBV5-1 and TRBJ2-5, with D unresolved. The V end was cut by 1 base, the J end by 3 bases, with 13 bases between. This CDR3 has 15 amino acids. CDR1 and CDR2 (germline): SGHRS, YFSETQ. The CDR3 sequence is CASSLSPGSKETQYF. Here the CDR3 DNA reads TGCGCCAGCAGCTTGAGTCCCGGCTCTAAAGAGACCCAGTACTTC.

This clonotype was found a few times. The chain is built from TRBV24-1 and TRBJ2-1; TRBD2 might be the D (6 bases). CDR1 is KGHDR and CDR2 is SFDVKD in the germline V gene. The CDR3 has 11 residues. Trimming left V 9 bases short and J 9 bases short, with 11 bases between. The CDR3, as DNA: TGTGCCACCTCACTGGGAGGTGAGCAGTTCTTC. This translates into CATSLGGEQFF.

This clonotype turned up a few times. CDR3 loop: CASSERSGSYNEQFF. In nucleotides, the CDR3 is TGTGCCAGCAGTGAAAGAAGCGGCTCCTACAATGAGCAGTTCTTC. The rearrangement joins TRBV2 to TRBJ2-1; weak D call: TRBD2 (5 bases). The V gene's germline CDR1 is SNHLY and CDR2 FYNNEI. V was clipped by 2 bases and J by 0 bases, with 8 bases between them. This CDR3 spans 15 amino acids. Complete variable domain (other parts from reference TRBV2 and TRBJ2-1): EPEVTQTPSHQVTQMGQEVILRCVPISNHLYFYWYRQILGQKVEFLVSFYNNEISEKSEIFDDQFSVERPDGSNFTLKIRSTKLEDSAMYFCASSERSGSYNEQFFGPGTRLTVL.

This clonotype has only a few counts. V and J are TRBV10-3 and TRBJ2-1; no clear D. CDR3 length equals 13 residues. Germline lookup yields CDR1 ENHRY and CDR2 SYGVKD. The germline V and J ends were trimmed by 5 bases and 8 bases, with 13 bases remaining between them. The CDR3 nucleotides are TGTGCCATCAGTTCTCTGAGAGACCATGAGCAGTTCTTC. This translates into CAISSLRDHEQFF.

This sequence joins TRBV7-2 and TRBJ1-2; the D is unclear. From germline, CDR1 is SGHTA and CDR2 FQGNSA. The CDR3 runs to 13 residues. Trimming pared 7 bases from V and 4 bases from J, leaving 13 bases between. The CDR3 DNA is TGTGCCAGCACCTCTCGGACGAGCTATGGCTACACCTTC. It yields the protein CASTSRTSYGYTF.

CDR3 in DNA: TGCAGCGTACAGGGGGGGAACACTGAAGCTTTCTTT. This gives the protein CSVQGGNTEAFF. V gene TRBV29-1 combines with J gene TRBJ1-1; 8 bases match TRBD1. The germline CDR1 and CDR2 sequences are SQVTM and ANQGSEA. The CDR3 sequence is 12 residues long. V trimming: 6 bases; J trimming: 1 base; junction bases outside the gene matches: 1.